Listed here are 17 T cell receptor beta chains from one sample, sequenced in a study of tumor and adjacent non-tumor tissue in lung cancer. The library came from three nested PCR rounds adapted from ARM-PCR protocols. TCRdb recomputed calls from the multiplex PCR reads with MiXCR, one row per CDR3 protein. This sample carries about 200,000 distinct CDR3 sequences, about 71% of them seen once, and the ten largest clones take around 27%. RNA was extracted from bulk tissue without any cell sorting. The source material was lung tumor tissue. The receptors derive from a man between 60 and 70 years old with non-small cell lung cancer.

This clonotype was seen more than once but under ten times. CDR3 amino acids: CASSSQTGGRSYNEQFF. The DNA for the CDR3 is TGTGCCAGCAGCTCCCAGACAGGGGGACGGTCCTACAATGAGCAGTTCTTC. This rearrangement joins TRBV7-8 to TRBJ2-1, with 9 bases lining up with TRBD1. The CDR3 sequence is 17 residues long. Germline trimming cut 4 bases from V and 1 base from J; bases unmatched to any gene: 8. Looked up from germline, CDR1 is SGHVS and CDR2 is FQNEAQ.

Comments on this clonotype: Just one base apart from a much larger clone, this may be a read error. V and J are TRBV6-1 and TRBJ1-5; D remains unclear. CDR1 and CDR2 from the germline V gene are MNHNS and SASEGT. The CDR3 is 13 amino acids. Written as DNA, the CDR3 is TGTGCCAGCCGTGAAAGTCGCGGTCAGCCCCAGCATTTT. Protein: CASRESRGQPQHF.

This chain connects TRBV5-5 to TRBJ2-1, with a possible D match to TRBD2 (6 bases). Deletions cut 9 bases from V and 6 bases from J, with 25 bases between. Germline CDR1 is SGHKS and CDR2 is YYEKEE (reference sequence). The length of the CDR3 is 16 residues. CDR3 nucleotides: TGTGCCACCAACCGAACATGGGGGGACCTCCGCAATGAGCAGTTCTTC. This encodes CATNRTWGDLRNEQFF.

This chain links TRBV29-1 with TRBJ2-3, with unresolved D. The V gene lost 8 bases and the J gene lost 2 bases, with 23 bases spanning the gap. This CDR3 has 16 residues. Looked up from germline, CDR1 is SQVTM and CDR2 is ANQGSEA. CDR3 protein: CSFGGAASQPTDTQYF. Here the CDR3 DNA reads TGCAGCTTTGGTGGAGCTGCCTCTCAACCCACAGATACGCAGTATTTT.

This clonotype has only a few counts. J is TRBJ2-3 and V is TRBV6-5; 7 nucleotides match TRBD1. Germline V gene lookup returns CDR1 MNHEY and CDR2 SVGAGI. The CDR3 extends over 18 amino acids. V trimming: 4 bases; J trimming: 0 bases; junction bases outside the gene matches: 13. The CDR3 DNA reads TGTGCCAGCAGTTCCGCTGAGGGACAGATATTTAGCACAGATACGCAGTATTTT. It specifies CASSSAEGQIFSTDTQYF.

Comment on this clonotype: A much larger clonotype is one base distant, so this may be a read error. This sequence joins TRBV12-3 or TRBV12-4 and TRBJ2-1; TRBD1 agrees at 7 bases. This CDR3 comprises 16 residues. The CDR3 DNA reads TGTGACAGCAGTTCCTATGACAGGGTCGGTCACGATGAGCAGTTCTTC. It specifies CDSSSYDRVGHDEQFF.

This clonotype was observed a few times. A clone one base away is much larger, so this may be a read error. The conserved phenylalanine or tryptophan is not found at the CDR3 terminus, so this likely reflects a read error. The chain carries TRBV6-5 and TRBJ2-7; D gene uncertain. Germline CDR1 MNHEY, CDR2 SVGAGI. This CDR3 spans 13 amino acids. V was pared by 0 bases and J by 3 bases, with 6 bases between. Here the CDR3 DNA reads TGTGCCAGCAGTTACTCGACCAGCTACGAGCAGTACCTC. Its translation is CASSYSTSYEQYL.

This chain uses TRBV10-2 with TRBJ2-3; D call uncertain. V was trimmed by 0 bases and J by 6 bases, leaving 4 bases between them. Germline V lookup: CDR1 WSHSY, CDR2 SAAADI. This CDR3 has 12 residues. The CDR3 sequence: CASSESADTQYF. In nucleotides, the CDR3 is TGCGCCAGCAGTGAGTCCGCGGATACGCAGTATTTT.

Details on this clonotype: The conserved closing phenylalanine or tryptophan is absent in this CDR3, likely reflecting a read error. V usage is TRBV11-2 and J usage is TRBJ2-6; TRBD1 is a possible D gene (5 bases). Trimming took off 6 bases at V and 15 bases at J, with 21 bases between the two ends. The CDR3 loop spans 14 amino acids. Germline CDR1 reads SGHAT; CDR2 reads FQNNGV. The CDR3 DNA sequence: TGTGCCAGCAGTCCTATCTCTGGGGCCAACCACCTGACTTTG. It codes for CASSPISGANHLTL.

As regards this clonotype: Since a much larger clone is just one base distant, this may be a read error. The gene calls are TRBV6-1 and TRBJ2-2; D is possibly TRBD2 (5 bases). CDR3 length equals 14 residues. The germline V gene encodes CDR1 MNHNS and CDR2 SASEGT. In DNA, the CDR3 is TGTGCCAGCCGTATGGGAGTGAACAGCGGGGAGCTGTTTTTT. Amino acids: CASRMGVNSGELFF.

To note about this clonotype: Possible read error: a much larger clone is one base away. The chain carries TRBV29-1 and TRBJ1-1, with D unclear. There are 13 residues in the CDR3. Germline CDR1 and CDR2: SQVTM and ANQGSEA. In DNA form, the CDR3 reads TGCAGCGTTGAAGGGAGTTTCAACACTGTAGCTTTCTTT. Translating it yields CSVEGSFNTVAFF.

Turning to this clonotype: Here the CDR3 omits its conserved ending phenylalanine or tryptophan, so a read error is the likely source. This sequence joins TRBV29-1 and TRBJ2-2; D not resolved. Germline CDR1 SQVTM, CDR2 ANQGSEA. CDR3 length equals 12 residues. V lost 8 bases and J 4 bases, leaving 11 bases between the germline ends. CDR3 nucleotide sequence: TGCAGCCTTCAGAATGCCACCGGGGAGCTGTTTCTT. It is translated as CSLQNATGELFL.

J is TRBJ2-3 and V is TRBV11-2; D unclear. The V end was cut by 4 bases, the J end by 5 bases, with 16 bases between. CDR1 SGHAT and CDR2 FQNNGV come from the germline V gene. The CDR3 extends over 15 amino acids. In DNA form, the CDR3 reads TGTGCCAGCAGCTCGATCACTACCCCCATAGATACGCAGTATTTT. Translation: CASSSITTPIDTQYF.

V gene TRBV11-2 combines with J gene TRBJ2-5, with TRBD1 identical over 7 bases. The trim removed 4 bases at V and 13 bases at J, leaving 21 bases unmatched. CDR3 length: 16 residues. The germline V gene has CDR1 SGHAT and CDR2 FQNNGV. The CDR3 region is CASSSTMRGPKEIRYF. The DNA for the CDR3 is TGTGCCAGCAGCTCCACAATGAGGGGGCCAAAGGAGATCCGGTACTTC.

This clonotype has a single count. This chain uses TRBV12-3 or TRBV12-4 with TRBJ2-7; the D gene could be TRBD1 or TRBD2 (5 bases each). V was cut by 5 bases and J by 3 bases, with 17 bases left in between. The CDR3 is 15 residues long. CDR3 in amino acids: CASSRMGETNYEQYF. CDR3 bases: TGTGCCAGCAGTCGGATGGGGGAAACGAACTACGAGCAGTACTTC.

V is TRBV12-3 or TRBV12-4 and J is TRBJ2-7; 9 bases fit TRBD1. Germline trimming cut 7 bases from V and 6 bases from J; bases unmatched to any gene: 7. The length of the CDR3 is 13 residues. The CDR3 region has the DNA TGTGCCAGCAATAGCCCGACAGGGGGCGAGCAGTACTTC. Its translation is CASNSPTGGEQYF.

This clonotype has more than one count but fewer than ten. The V call is TRBV4-1, the J call TRBJ2-7, with 11 bases that match TRBD2. This CDR3 region has 15 residues. The V gene end was trimmed by 4 bases and the J gene end by 1 base; junction bases not matched to a gene: 3. Germline values: CDR1 MGHRA, CDR2 YSYEKL. CDR3 nucleotides: TGCGCCAGCAGCCCCACTAGCGGGAGTTCCTACGAGCAGTACTTC. Encoded protein: CASSPTSGSSYEQYF.